This T cell receptor (beta chain) appears in the sequencing data of a study of T cell responses to AZD1222 COVID-19 vaccine. Regarding the study as a whole: Seropositivity was recorded at baseline in only six AZD1222 recipients. Unmutated variant regions reportedly attract nearly half of all spike-specific TCRs.

Assay used: immunoSEQ multiplex PCR; TCRdb lists only in-frame clones, some missing. The sample records approximately 80,000 clones, 80% to 95% being singletons. For this clone: The antigen is undetermined.

The sample here was peripheral blood, taken 28 days after the second AZD1222 dose. This TCR was sampled from an adult who received the AZD1222 COVID-19 vaccine.

This chain's CDR3 is CASSSFGAGMETQYF. CDR3 DNA sequence: TGTGCCAGCAGTTCCTTTGGGGCGGGGATGGAGACCCAGTACTTC. The gene calls are TRBV5-6 and TRBJ2-5; D is possibly TRBD2 (6 bases). Trimming took 5 bases from V and 5 from J, leaving 19 bases between them. Germline assignment: CDR1 SGHDT and CDR2 YYEEEE. This CDR3 spans 15 amino acids.